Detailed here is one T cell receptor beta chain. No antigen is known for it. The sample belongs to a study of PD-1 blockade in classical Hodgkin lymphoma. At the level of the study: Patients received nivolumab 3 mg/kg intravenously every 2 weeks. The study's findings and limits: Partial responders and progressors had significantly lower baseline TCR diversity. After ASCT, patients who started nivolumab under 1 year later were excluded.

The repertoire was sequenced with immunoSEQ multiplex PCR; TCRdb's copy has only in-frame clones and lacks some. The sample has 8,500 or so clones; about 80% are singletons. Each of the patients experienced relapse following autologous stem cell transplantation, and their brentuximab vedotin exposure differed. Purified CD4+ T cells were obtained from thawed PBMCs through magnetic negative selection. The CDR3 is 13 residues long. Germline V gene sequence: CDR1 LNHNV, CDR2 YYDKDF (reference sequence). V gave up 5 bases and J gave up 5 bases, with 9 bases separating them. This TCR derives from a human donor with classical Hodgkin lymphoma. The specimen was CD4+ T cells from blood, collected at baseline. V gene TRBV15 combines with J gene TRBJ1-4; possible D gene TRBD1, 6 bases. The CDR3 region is CATSRDTNEKLFF. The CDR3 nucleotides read TGTGCCACCAGCCGGGACACAAATGAAAAACTGTTTTTT.